Listed here are 15 T cell receptor beta chains from one sample, sequenced in a study of post-analysis software for immune sequencing data. Antigens for these TCRs are unknown. Study-wide points: Roughly five TRBV segments, including TRBV5-6, TRBV5-1 and TRBV20-1, were more frequent in patients than controls.

The authors incorporated unique molecular identifiers into the TCR beta cDNA libraries. Via MiXCR, TCRdb re-called the PCR reads, giving one row per CDR3 protein. This sample has about 800,000 distinct CDR3 sequences, with just under 30% found just once. Sequences were obtained from blood. The receptors shown here come from a girl aged 5-17 years with multiple sclerosis.

This sequence joins TRBV24-1 and TRBJ1-1, with 7 bases that match TRBD1. Looked up from germline, CDR1 is KGHDR and CDR2 is SFDVKD. V lost 6 bases to trimming and J lost 6 bases; unmatched junction nucleotides: 6. The CDR3 loop spans 13 amino acids. CDR3 loop: CATSPRGGAEAFF. The CDR3 DNA reads TGTGCCACCAGTCCGAGAGGGGGCGCTGAAGCTTTCTTT.

This chain uses TRBV2 with TRBJ2-5, with D possibly being TRBD2 (5 bases). The CDR3 contains 13 residues. CDR1 and CDR2 (germline): SNHLY, FYNNEI. With 6 bases removed from V and 4 bases from J, the gap between germline ends came to 12 bases. The CDR3 nucleotides are TGTGCCAGCAGCGGACTCTCCCGAGAGACCCAGTACTTC. This encodes CASSGLSRETQYF.

V and J are TRBV7-9 and TRBJ2-3; possible D gene TRBD2, 5 bases. The CDR3 covers 14 residues. The germline V gene has CDR1 SEHNR and CDR2 FQNEAQ (reference sequence). The V gene lost 8 bases and the J gene lost 5 bases, with 17 bases spanning the gap. The CDR3 is CASDGLGEEDTQYF. As DNA, the CDR3 is TGTGCCAGCGACGGACTGGGAGAGGAAGATACGCAGTATTTT.

The V call is TRBV20-1, the J call TRBJ1-1; D unresolved. Trimming took 6 bases from V and 7 from J, leaving 21 bases between them. Germline CDR1 is DFQATT and CDR2 is SNEGSKA (reference sequence). The CDR3 covers 14 residues. CDR3: CSAARSGRIFEAFF. The CDR3 nucleotides read TGCAGTGCCGCACGATCGGGCAGAATATTTGAAGCTTTCTTT.

This clonotype was seen only a few times. The rearrangement uses TRBV27 and TRBJ2-5; a weak D match, TRBD1 (6 bases). In germline, CDR1 is MNHEY, CDR2 SMNVEV (reference sequence). Between the trimmed V and J ends, which lost 5 bases and 5 bases, there was a span of 18 bases. The CDR3 covers 15 residues. In nucleotides, the CDR3 is TGTGCCAGCAGTACCAACAGGGAATTGGTGGAGACCCAGTACTTC. Translating it yields CASSTNRELVETQYF.

The rearrangement links TRBV7-2 to TRBJ2-5; 12 bases match TRBD2. Matching the DNA end better, TRBJ2-7 makes the J call doubtful. The CDR3 extends over 15 amino acids. Germline loops: CDR1 SGHTA, CDR2 FQGNSA. CDR3 DNA sequence: TGTGCCAGCAGCGAACTAGCGGGAGGTAGTTACGAGCAGTACTTC. Protein: CASSELAGGSYEQYF.

CDR3 in amino acids: CSASVRGRWDTDTQYF. The DNA for the CDR3 is TGCAGTGCTAGCGTTCGGGGGCGATGGGACACAGATACGCAGTATTTT. The chain uses TRBV20-1 and TRBJ2-3; D possibly matches TRBD1 or TRBD2 (6 bases each). V was cut by 3 bases and J by 2 bases, with 18 bases left in between. Germline values: CDR1 DFQATT, CDR2 SNEGSKA (reference sequence). There are 16 residues in the CDR3.

The chain links TRBV6-5 to TRBJ2-5; possibly TRBD1 or TRBD2 for D (6 bases each). TRBJ2-7 explains the end of the DNA better; the J call may be wrong. Germline CDR1 and CDR2: MNHEY and SVGAGI. This CDR3 has 14 amino acids. The CDR3 coding sequence is TGTGCCAGCAGCCCAGCCGGGGGCGGGCACGAGCAGTACTTC. The encoded protein is CASSPAGGGHEQYF.

In its sample, this clonotype was seen a few times. At one boundary the junction diverges from the germline segment, which might be a read error. The gene calls are TRBV20-1 and TRBJ2-1, with 7 positions matching TRBD2. The germline gives CDR1 DFQATT, CDR2 SNEGSKA (reference sequence). The CDR3 is 15 residues long. Here the CDR3 reads CSARGGGGRYNKQFF. DNA for the CDR3: TGCAGTGCTAGAGGGGGCGGGGGTCGGTACAATAAGCAGTTCTTC.

The J gene is TRBJ2-1, the V gene TRBV11-3; 8 bases align to TRBD2. CDR1 is SGHNT, CDR2 YENEEA, per germline. The CDR3 is 15 amino acids. The J segment lost 2 bases and the V segment lost 5 bases, leaving 5 bases of the junction unmatched. The CDR3 here is CASSRSGTTYNEQFF. The DNA for the CDR3 is TGTGCCAGCAGCCGTAGCGGGACAACCTACAATGAGCAGTTCTTC.

The chain combines TRBV5-1 with TRBJ2-6, with D uncertain. Trimming cost V 4 bases and J 0 bases, with 8 bases left between them. This CDR3 comprises 15 residues. Germline CDR1 is SGHRS and CDR2 is YFSETQ. As DNA, the CDR3 is TGCGCCAGCAGCCCTCGCCTCTCTGGGGCCAACGTCCTGACTTTC. As protein: CASSPRLSGANVLTF. The complete variable domain, with remaining parts taken from reference TRBV5-1 and TRBJ2-6, reads KAGVTQTPRYLIKTRGQQVTLSCSPISGHRSVSWYQQTPGQGLQFLFEYFSETQRNKGNFPGRFSGRQFSNSRSEMNVSTLELGDSALYLCASSPRLSGANVLTFGAGSRLTVL.

In its sample, this clonotype was seen a few times. The chain joins TRBV7-8 to TRBJ2-3, with a tentative D call TRBD1 (7 bases). The CDR3 consists of 18 residues. The germline CDR1 and CDR2 sequences are SGHVS and FQNEAQ. The ends were cut back, 2 bases at V and 2 bases at J, with 20 bases in the middle. This chain's CDR3 is CASSLTYGGQRVTDTQYF. The CDR3 DNA reads TGTGCCAGCAGCTTAACCTATGGGGGACAGCGGGTCACAGATACGCAGTATTTT.

This clonotype has only a few counts. J is TRBJ1-1 and V is TRBV7-2; D unresolved. The CDR3 totals 14 residues. V was cut by 7 bases and J by 1 base, with 13 bases left in between. From germline, CDR1 is SGHTA and CDR2 FQGNSA. The CDR3 sequence: CASKDPGENTEAFF. CDR3 sequence (DNA): TGTGCCAGCAAGGACCCCGGGGAGAACACTGAAGCTTTCTTT.

A few counts support this clonotype. The V call is TRBV5-1, the J call TRBJ2-7; a weak D match, TRBD2 (5 bases). This CDR3 has 15 residues. V was shortened by 4 bases and J by 3 bases, with 17 bases between the two germline ends. CDR1 and CDR2 (germline): SGHRS, YFSETQ. The CDR3 protein is CASSLEPGKLYEQYF. In DNA form, the CDR3 reads TGCGCCAGCAGCCTGGAGCCCGGGAAACTCTACGAGCAGTACTTC.

The chain couples TRBV11-2 to TRBJ2-1; no clear D gene. The CDR3 totals 16 residues. Trimming took 0 bases from V and 5 from J, leaving 14 bases between them. Per germline, CDR1 SGHAT and CDR2 FQNNGV. This CDR3 reads CASSLEISVWDNEQFF. CDR3 coding DNA: TGTGCCAGCAGCTTAGAAATATCGGTCTGGGACAATGAGCAGTTCTTC.